Below, 15 T cell receptor beta chains from the same sample are listed, as sequenced in a study of shared clonotypes between healthy human individuals. Some clones are missing from TCRdb's copy, which holds only in-frame ones; the method was immunoSEQ multiplex PCR. Of approximately 1.9 million clones in the sample, 85% to 95% were seen once. Naive CD8 isolation took CD45RO-negative cells positively selected for CCR7 and excluded terminally differentiated effector memory CD45RA+ cells. The specimen sequenced was naive CD8+ T cells from PBMCs. These receptors all stem from a man aged 18 to 35 in good health. Some clones in this sample may be carry-over from other donors' samples.

This clone was detected only once. The gene calls are TRBV27 and TRBJ2-7; D is undetermined. The CDR3 is 13 residues long. The V end lost 4 bases, the J end lost 7 bases, and 14 bases lay between the germline ends. The germline V gene encodes CDR1 MNHEY and CDR2 SMNVEV (reference sequence). The CDR3 DNA reads as TGTGCCAGCAGTTATCACTCGGTTCGTGAGCAGTACTTC. Protein: CASSYHSVREQYF.

V is TRBV5-6 and J is TRBJ2-1; TRBD1 might be the D (8 bases). Trimming cost V 0 bases and J 6 bases, with 16 bases left between them. The CDR3 loop spans 16 amino acids. Germline values: CDR1 SGHDT, CDR2 YYEEEE. CDR3 loop: CASSLAGTGGVNEQFF. The CDR3 bases are TGTGCCAGCAGCTTGGCGGGTACAGGGGGGGTCAATGAGCAGTTCTTC.

This clone was seen a single time. V and J are TRBV29-1 and TRBJ2-7; 7 bases line up with TRBD1. Germline loops: CDR1 SQVTM, CDR2 ANQGSEA. The junction had 2 bases not matched to a gene; V was cut back by 3 bases and J by 0 bases. This CDR3 is 13 amino acids long. CDR3 amino acids: CSVDGQDSYEQYF. The CDR3 DNA is TGCAGCGTTGATGGACAGGACTCCTACGAGCAGTACTTC.

The V and J genes are TRBV2 and TRBJ2-7; 9 nucleotides align to TRBD1. The V and J ends lost 7 bases and 8 bases, in that order; junction bases with no gene match: 12. The CDR3 runs to 14 residues. The germline gives CDR1 SNHLY, CDR2 FYNNEI. This CDR3 reads CASKDRGSLLKQYF. CDR3 sequence (DNA): TGTGCCAGCAAGGACAGGGGTTCCCTGTTGAAGCAGTACTTC.

In its sample, this clone was seen once. The V and J genes are TRBV10-3 and TRBJ2-7; 10 bases are a match to TRBD2. Germline CDR1 reads ENHRY; CDR2 reads SYGVKD. With V trimmed by 9 bases and J by 4 bases, 6 bases remained unmatched. This CDR3 has 13 amino acids. CDR3 sequence: CAIRLAGNYEQYF. The CDR3 bases are TGTGCCATACGACTAGCGGGTAATTACGAGCAGTACTTC.

The V and J genes are TRBV11-2 and TRBJ2-2; unclear D gene. V gave up 5 bases and J gave up 7 bases, with 17 bases separating them. The CDR3 covers 15 residues. Germline V gives CDR1 SGHAT, CDR2 FQNNGV. CDR3 nucleotide sequence: TGTGCCAGCAGCCCCCATAACCCGGGTAGCGGGGAGCTGTTTTTT. Translated: CASSPHNPGSGELFF.

Notes on this clone: One junction end does not reproduce the germline sequence, and a read error may be involved. Other DNA sequences within the sample encode an identical CDR3. The J gene is TRBJ1-2, the V gene TRBV4-1, with D possibly TRBD1 on 6 matching bases. The V gene's germline CDR1 is MGHRA and CDR2 YSYEKL. The CDR3 loop spans 13 amino acids. The DNA for the CDR3 is TGTGCCAGCAGCCAAGAAATACAGGGAGGCTACACCTTC. This encodes CASSQEIQGGYTF.

V and J are TRBV28 and TRBJ2-1; 16 nucleotides line up with TRBD2. This CDR3 contains 18 residues. V shed 3 bases, J shed 6 bases, and the junction held 8 bases outside the gene matches. The germline V gene encodes CDR1 MDHEN and CDR2 SYDVKM. CDR3 bases: TGTGCCAGCAGTTTCCGGGGACTAGCGGGAGGGCCAGGCAATGAGCAGTTCTTC. It is translated as CASSFRGLAGGPGNEQFF.

J is TRBJ2-2 and V is TRBV4-1; perhaps TRBD1 as D (6 bases). V was trimmed by 6 bases and J by 1 base, leaving 9 bases between them. The CDR3 spans 14 residues. Germline CDR1 reads MGHRA; CDR2 reads YSYEKL. The CDR3 coding sequence is TGCGCCAGCAGTCTGGACAGGAACACCGGGGAGCTGTTTTTT. Residues: CASSLDRNTGELFF.

The chain joins TRBV9 to TRBJ1-3; tentative D call: TRBD1 (5 bases). Germline V gene sequence: CDR1 SGDLS, CDR2 YYNGEE. V was pared by 0 bases and J by 2 bases, with 9 bases between. This CDR3 comprises 15 residues. The DNA for the CDR3 is TGTGCCAGCAGCGTAGTTTGGGGACCTGGAAACACCATATATTTT. This gives the protein CASSVVWGPGNTIYF. The whole variable domain, filled in from reference TRBV9 and TRBJ1-3, reads DSGVTQTPKHLITATGQRVTLRCSPRSGDLSVYWYQQSLDQGLQFLIQYYNGEERAKGNILERFSAQQFPDLHSELNLSSLELGDSALYFCASSVVWGPGNTIYFGEGSWLTVV.

The rearrangement joins TRBV5-6 to TRBJ2-7, with TRBD2 matching over 7 bases. The CDR3 runs 15 residues. CDR1 and CDR2 (germline): SGHDT, YYEEEE. Trimming removed 2 bases from V and 3 bases from J; junction bases left unmatched: 8. The CDR3 loop is CASSLGRERDYEQYF. Written as DNA, the CDR3 is TGTGCCAGCAGCTTAGGGCGGGAGAGGGACTACGAGCAGTACTTC.

Points on this clone: Within the sample, other DNA sequences also encode this same CDR3. This rearrangement joins TRBV7-9 to TRBJ1-5; no definite D call. This CDR3 contains 13 residues. V lost 1 base and J 2 bases, leaving 3 bases between the germline ends. Germline CDR1 and CDR2: SEHNR and FQNEAQ (reference sequence). The CDR3 sequence is CASSLGRNQPQHF. CDR3 nucleotides: TGTGCCAGCAGCTTAGGGCGCAATCAGCCCCAGCATTTT.

The chain employs TRBV19 and TRBJ2-2; 9 nucleotides align to TRBD2. V shed 4 bases, J shed 4 bases, and the junction held 10 bases outside the gene matches. CDR3 length equals 17 residues. The germline V gene encodes CDR1 LNHDA and CDR2 SQIVND (reference sequence). Here the CDR3 reads CASSTNTLAGPTGELFF. The DNA for the CDR3 is TGTGCCAGTAGTACCAACACCCTAGCGGGACCCACCGGGGAGCTGTTTTTT. The full variable domain, completed using reference TRBV19 and TRBJ2-2, is DGGITQSPKYLFRKEGQNVTLSCEQNLNHDAMYWYRQDPGQGLRLIYYSQIVNDFQKGDIAEGYSVSREKKESFPLTVTSAQKNPTAFYLCASSTNTLAGPTGELFFGEGSRLTVL.

The J gene is TRBJ1-4, the V gene TRBV9, with TRBD1 as a possible D gene (5 bases). CDR3 length: 15 residues. Looked up from germline, CDR1 is SGDLS and CDR2 is YYNGEE. The V end lost 3 bases, the J end lost 2 bases, and 11 bases lay between the germline ends. The CDR3 spells CASSARRGTNEKLFF. The DNA for the CDR3 is TGTGCCAGCAGCGCCAGGCGGGGGACTAATGAAAAACTGTTTTTT.

This chain links TRBV28 with TRBJ1-2; no clear D gene. Germline CDR1 is MDHEN and CDR2 is SYDVKM. The CDR3 loop spans 13 amino acids. Trimming left V 2 bases short and J 4 bases short, with 8 bases between. Here the CDR3 DNA reads TGTGCCAGCAGTTTAGCGCGAAGCTATGGCTACACCTTC. This encodes CASSLARSYGYTF.